The 15 T cell receptor beta chains below were found in one sample sequenced in a study of T cell responses to AZD1222 COVID-19 vaccine. Sequencing was performed with immunoSEQ multiplex PCR; in TCRdb, only in-frame clones are kept and a portion is missing. This table has 150,000 to 200,000 clones, roughly 92% appearing once. This specimen was peripheral blood, taken on day 0 of AZD1222 vaccination. All receptors derive from an adult in good health.

J is TRBJ2-7 and V is TRBV6-5, with 7 bases lining up with TRBD2. This CDR3 has 14 amino acids. The J segment lost 1 base and the V segment lost 5 bases, leaving 5 bases of the junction unmatched. Per the germline V gene, CDR1 is MNHEY and CDR2 is SVGAGI. The DNA of the CDR3 is TGTGCCAGCAGTCCCGGGACTACATCCTACGAGCAGTACTTC. Its translation is CASSPGTTSYEQYF.

The gene calls are TRBV3-1 (or the pseudogene TRBV3-2) and TRBJ1-2, with D possibly matching TRBD1 (6 bases). This CDR3 is 15 amino acids long. Germline V gene data show CDR1 as LGHDT and CDR2 as YNNKEL (reference sequence). Trimming pared 0 bases from V and 4 bases from J, leaving 12 bases between. CDR3 region: CASSQDQGLGYGYTF. CDR3 in DNA: TGTGCCAGCAGCCAAGATCAGGGGCTGGGCTATGGCTACACCTTC.

The V call is TRBV28, the J call TRBJ2-4, with a possible D match to TRBD2 (6 bases). The CDR3 has 13 amino acids. Germline-derived CDR1 and CDR2 are MDHEN and SYDVKM. V was clipped by 8 bases and J by 5 bases, with 13 bases between them. The CDR3 nucleotides are TGTGCCAGCGCGGGACTCTTTGAAAACATTCAGTACTTC. Translating it yields CASAGLFENIQYF. Based on the CDR3 plus reference TRBV28 and TRBJ2-4, the full variable domain is DVKVTQSSRYLVKRTGEKVFLECVQDMDHENMFWYRQDPGLGLRLIYFSYDVKMKEKGDIPEGYSVSREKKERFSLILESASTNQTSMYLCASAGLFENIQYFGAGTRLSVL.

Concerning this clone: This sample includes further DNA sequences coding for the same CDR3. The genes are TRBV7-9 and TRBJ1-1; TRBD1 matches 8 bases. Germline V gives CDR1 SEHNR, CDR2 FQNEAQ (reference sequence). The CDR3 length is 13 residues. V dropped 3 bases and J dropped 3; count of bases not matched to a gene: 0. The chain's CDR3 is CASSLTGDTEAFF. Written as DNA, the CDR3 is TGTGCCAGCAGCTTGACAGGGGACACTGAAGCTTTCTTT.

The chain links TRBV11-2 to TRBJ2-3, with D perhaps given as TRBD1 or TRBD2 (6 bases each). CDR3 length: 14 amino acids. Trimming took off 5 bases at V and 4 bases at J, with 13 bases between the two ends. Germline V CDR1 and CDR2: SGHAT, FQNNGV. The CDR3 sequence: CASSAGGAADTQYF. Here the CDR3 DNA reads TGTGCCAGCAGCGCCGGGGGCGCGGCAGATACGCAGTATTTT.

The chain employs TRBV18 and TRBJ2-7; D possibly corresponds to TRBD1 (7 bases). Germline CDR1 and CDR2: KGHSH and LQKENI. This CDR3 has 16 amino acids. Trimming took off 3 bases at V and 3 bases at J, with 18 bases between the two ends. The CDR3 DNA reads as TGTGCCAGCTCACCGGAGGGGGCCCCAATTATCTACGAGCAGTACTTC. As protein: CASSPEGAPIIYEQYF. The complete variable domain, with remaining parts taken from reference TRBV18 and TRBJ2-7, reads NAGVMQNPRHLVRRRGQEARLRCSPMKGHSHVYWYRQLPEEGLKFMVYLQKENIIDESGMPKERFSAEFPKEGPSILRIQQVVRGDSAAYFCASSPEGAPIIYEQYFGPGTRLTVT.

The CDR3 reads CASSFRMNTEAFF. CDR3 in DNA: TGTGCCAGCAGTTTCCGCATGAACACTGAAGCTTTCTTT. V and J are TRBV12-3 or TRBV12-4 and TRBJ1-1; D ambiguous. Between the trimmed V and J ends, which lost 3 bases and 0 bases, there was a span of 5 bases. This CDR3 has 13 residues.

The chain is built from TRBV6-2 or TRBV6-3 and TRBJ1-5, with D possibly TRBD1 on 5 matching bases. The germline V gene has CDR1 MNHEY and CDR2 SVGEGT. The germline V and J ends were trimmed by 1 base and 1 base, with 8 bases remaining between them. The CDR3 has 15 amino acids. The CDR3 DNA is TGTGCCAGCAGTTACTGGCAGGGAAGCAATCAGCCCCAGCATTTT. This sequence encodes CASSYWQGSNQPQHF.

CDR3 coding DNA: TGTGCCAGCAGGCCCAGGGGGTCCACTGAAGCTTTCTTT. Amino acids: CASRPRGSTEAFF. The J gene is TRBJ1-1, the V gene TRBV28; 7 bases are shared with TRBD1. The CDR3 extends over 13 amino acids. Per the germline V gene, CDR1 is MDHEN and CDR2 is SYDVKM. With 6 bases clipped from V and 4 bases from J, the junction kept 5 bases outside the gene matches.

The V call is TRBV27, the J call TRBJ2-2; 7 positions agree with TRBD2. Germline V gene data show CDR1 as MNHEY and CDR2 as SMNVEV (reference sequence). CDR3 length: 13 amino acids. V gave up 2 bases and J gave up 6 bases; unmatched junction bases: 0. In DNA form, the CDR3 reads TGTGCCAGCAGTTTAGGACTAGCCGGGGAGCTGTTTTTT. Encoded protein: CASSLGLAGELFF.

The rearrangement joins TRBV6-5 to TRBJ1-2; tentatively, D is TRBD1 (5 bases). The CDR3 covers 16 residues. Trimming shortened V by 0 bases and J by 3 bases, and 14 bases separated the two germline ends. Germline CDR1 and CDR2: MNHEY and SVGAGI. CDR3 bases: TGTGCCAGCAGTTACTCCCCGGCGGGGGATCACTATGGCTACACCTTC. It codes for CASSYSPAGDHYGYTF.

The gene calls are TRBV28 and TRBJ2-3, with D possibly matching TRBD1 (5 bases). Germline CDR1 reads MDHEN; CDR2 reads SYDVKM. The CDR3 consists of 12 residues. V shed 5 bases and J shed 10 bases, with 13 bases lying between them. CDR3 residues: CASSLVGVSQYF. In DNA, the CDR3 is TGTGCCAGCAGTCTAGTAGGGGTTTCGCAGTATTTT.

This clone is medium-sized by share. The chain links TRBV29-1 to TRBJ1-5; TRBD1 matches 8 bases. Germline lookup yields CDR1 SQVTM and CDR2 ANQGSEA. The CDR3 extends over 14 amino acids. Trimming took 6 bases from V and 6 from J; bases not matched to a gene: 10. The CDR3 region has the DNA TGCAGCGTCAATACCGGGACAGGATCTCAGCCCCAGCATTTT. Protein sequence: CSVNTGTGSQPQHF.

The V call is TRBV6-5, the J call TRBJ2-1, with 8 bases that match TRBD1. J lost 6 bases, V lost 4 bases, and 8 bases had no gene match. This CDR3 spans 15 amino acids. From germline, CDR1 is MNHEY and CDR2 SVGAGI. The CDR3 region is CASSLMSDRGNEQFF. The CDR3 DNA follows: TGTGCCAGCAGTTTAATGTCTGACAGGGGCAATGAGCAGTTCTTC.

CDR3 sequence reads: CASNQLAGGLDTQYF. Here the CDR3 DNA reads TGTGCCAGCAACCAACTAGCGGGGGGGTTAGATACGCAGTATTTT. J is TRBJ2-3 and V is TRBV5-8, with 13 bases lining up with TRBD2. After removal of 6 bases from V and 5 bases from J, the junction contained 6 bases not matched to a gene. The CDR3 loop spans 15 amino acids. Germline loops: CDR1 SGHTS, CDR2 YDEGEE.